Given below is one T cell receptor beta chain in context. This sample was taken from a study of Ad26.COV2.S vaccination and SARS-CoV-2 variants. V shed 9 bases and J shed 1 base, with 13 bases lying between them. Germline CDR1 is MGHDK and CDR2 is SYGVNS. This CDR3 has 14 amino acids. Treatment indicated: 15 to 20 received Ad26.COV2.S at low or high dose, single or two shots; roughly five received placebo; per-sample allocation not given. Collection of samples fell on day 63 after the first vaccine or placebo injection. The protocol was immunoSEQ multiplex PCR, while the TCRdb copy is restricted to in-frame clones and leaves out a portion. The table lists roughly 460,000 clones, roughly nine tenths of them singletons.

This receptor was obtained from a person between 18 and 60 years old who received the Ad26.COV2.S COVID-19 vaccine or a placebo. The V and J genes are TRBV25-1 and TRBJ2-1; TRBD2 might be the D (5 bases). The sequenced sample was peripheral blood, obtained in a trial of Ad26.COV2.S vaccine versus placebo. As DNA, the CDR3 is TGTGCCAGTACGCAGGCGGGTTCCTACAATGAGCAGTTCTTC. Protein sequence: CASTQAGSYNEQFF.